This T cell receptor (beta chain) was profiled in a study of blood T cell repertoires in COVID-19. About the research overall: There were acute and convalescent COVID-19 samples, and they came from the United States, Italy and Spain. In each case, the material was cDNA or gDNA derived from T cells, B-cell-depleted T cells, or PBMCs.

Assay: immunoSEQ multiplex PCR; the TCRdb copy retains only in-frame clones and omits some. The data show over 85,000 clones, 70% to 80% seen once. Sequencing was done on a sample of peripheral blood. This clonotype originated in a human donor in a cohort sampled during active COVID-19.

CDR3 protein: CASSPGTGDSSYEQYF. The CDR3 DNA reads TGTGCCAGCAGCCCAGGGACAGGCGATAGCTCCTACGAGCAGTACTTC. The genes are TRBV5-6 and TRBJ2-7, with 8 nucleotides matching TRBD1. The CDR3 is 16 residues long. The junction had 9 bases not matched to a gene; V was cut back by 4 bases and J by 0 bases. The germline gives CDR1 SGHDT, CDR2 YYEEEE.